The 26 T cell receptor beta chains below were found in one sample sequenced in a study of blood T cell repertoires in COVID-19. The data were produced by immunoSEQ multiplex PCR, yet TCRdb's version contains in-frame clones alone and is incomplete. The sample includes some 120,000 clones, approximately 90% of them seen just once. Sequenced: peripheral blood. These receptors were taken from a woman in her fifties or sixties with acute or convalescent COVID-19.

The chain employs TRBV6-5 and TRBJ2-5; 12 bases are shared with TRBD2. Looked up from germline, CDR1 is MNHEY and CDR2 is SVGAGI. The V gene end was trimmed by 2 bases and the J gene end by 2 bases; junction bases not matched to a gene: 0. The CDR3 totals 15 residues. The CDR3 DNA is TGTGCCAGCAGTTACACTAGCGGGGGGCAAGAGACCCAGTACTTC. Its translation is CASSYTSGGQETQYF.

The V and J genes are TRBV19 and TRBJ2-1; possibly TRBD2 for D (5 bases). Germline V gene sequence: CDR1 LNHDA, CDR2 SQIVND (reference sequence). Trimming left V 7 bases short and J 6 bases short, with 22 bases between. There are 16 residues in the CDR3. The CDR3 region is CASKEEGGLTFNEQFF. For the CDR3, the DNA is TGTGCCAGTAAGGAGGAAGGTGGGCTAACTTTCAATGAGCAGTTCTTC.

V and J are TRBV4-2 and TRBJ1-6; 7 positions agree with TRBD1. The CDR3 covers 15 residues. Looked up from germline, CDR1 is LGHNA and CDR2 is YNFKEQ. The trim removed 0 bases at V and 7 bases at J, leaving 3 bases unmatched. The CDR3 bases are TGTGCCAGCAGCCAAGAAGGGGGCAGAAATTCACCCCTCCACTTT. Translation gives CASSQEGGRNSPLHF.

In nucleotides, the CDR3 is TGTGCCAGCAGCGCAGCGGGGGAGAGAACGCGCATTCAGTACTTC. This sequence encodes CASSAAGERTRIQYF. The chain combines TRBV7-9 with TRBJ2-4, with 8 bases aligning to TRBD2. The CDR3 covers 15 residues. The germline gives CDR1 SEHNR, CDR2 FQNEAQ (reference sequence). V lost 5 bases, J lost 9 bases, and 12 bases stayed unmatched.

This clone was detected only once. This chain links TRBV7-2 with TRBJ2-2, with a weak D call TRBD2 (5 bases). The germline gives CDR1 SGHTA, CDR2 FQGNSA. The CDR3 has 14 residues. V was cut by 2 bases and J by 5 bases, with 9 bases left in between. CDR3: CASSLRGNTGELFF. The CDR3 region has the DNA TGTGCCAGCAGCTTACGGGGTAATACCGGGGAGCTGTTTTTT.

The rearrangement links TRBV4-1 to TRBJ2-1; D gene uncertain. Germline assignment: CDR1 MGHRA and CDR2 YSYEKL. The germline V and J ends were trimmed by 0 bases and 0 bases, with 12 bases remaining between them. This CDR3 comprises 17 residues. The CDR3 DNA reads TGCGCCAGCAGCCAAGATCCGGCGGCCTCCTCCTACAATGAGCAGTTCTTC. It codes for CASSQDPAASSYNEQFF.

V and J are TRBV2 and TRBJ1-6; tentatively, D is TRBD1 (5 bases). V was trimmed by 7 bases and J by 1 base, leaving 11 bases between them. CDR1 and CDR2 from the germline V gene are SNHLY and FYNNEI. The CDR3 totals 15 residues. CDR3 in amino acids: CASIREGSYNSPLHF. The CDR3 DNA reads TGTGCCAGCATCAGGGAGGGATCCTATAATTCACCCCTCCACTTT.

V gene TRBV29-1 combines with J gene TRBJ2-4, with 7 bases lining up with TRBD1. This CDR3 comprises 15 residues. Germline CDR1 SQVTM, CDR2 ANQGSEA. With V trimmed by 6 bases and J by 8 bases, 16 bases remained unmatched. CDR3 region: CSVRTGPTAVDIQYF. DNA of the CDR3: TGCAGCGTGCGGACAGGCCCTACTGCCGTGGACATTCAGTACTTC.

The chain recombines TRBV29-1 with TRBJ2-3; D perhaps matches TRBD2 (5 bases). The CDR3 length is 12 residues. In germline, CDR1 is SQVTM, CDR2 ANQGSEA. The V gene lost 0 bases and the J gene lost 5 bases, with 6 bases spanning the gap. CDR3 DNA sequence: TGCAGCGTTGAAGATCGGGGAGATACGCAGTATTTT. This translates into CSVEDRGDTQYF.

This sequence joins TRBV9 and TRBJ1-3; D call uncertain. CDR1 is SGDLS and CDR2 is YYNGEE in the germline V gene. The V end lost 3 bases, the J end lost 4 bases, and 8 bases lay between the germline ends. The CDR3 loop spans 13 amino acids. CDR3 residues: CASSDWSGNTIYF. CDR3 sequence (DNA): TGTGCCAGCAGCGACTGGTCGGGAAACACCATATATTTT.

The chain uses TRBV15 and TRBJ1-1, with 8 positions matching TRBD1. With V trimmed by 6 bases and J by 2 bases, 8 bases remained unmatched. CDR1 is LNHNV, CDR2 YYDKDF, per germline (reference sequence). This CDR3 contains 15 residues. CDR3: CATRGTGGGNTEAFF. CDR3 nucleotide sequence: TGTGCCACCAGGGGGACAGGTGGCGGTAACACTGAAGCTTTCTTT.

The rearrangement joins TRBV4-3 to TRBJ2-3; 11 bases are a match to TRBD2. Germline V gene data show CDR1 as LGHNA and CDR2 as YSLEER. The CDR3 loop spans 16 amino acids. V shed 3 bases and J 4 bases; nucleotides not matched to a gene: 6. CDR3 region: CASSQAIAGGPDTQYF. The CDR3 DNA reads TGCGCCAGCAGCCAGGCGATAGCGGGGGGGCCAGATACGCAGTATTTT.

This sequence joins TRBV6-4 and TRBJ2-1; 7 bases map to TRBD1. Germline CDR1 MRHNA, CDR2 SNTAGT. V was pared by 6 bases and J by 0 bases, with 5 bases of the junction left unmatched. This CDR3 is built from 15 residues. CDR3 bases: TGTGCCAGCAGCGGACAGGATAGCTCCTACAATGAGCAGTTCTTC. Translation gives CASSGQDSSYNEQFF.

CDR3 amino acids: CASSPLGSQGGAYEQYF. The CDR3 nucleotides are TGTGCCAGCTCACCCCTCGGAAGTCAAGGGGGTGCCTACGAGCAGTACTTC. The gene calls are TRBV18 and TRBJ2-7, with D possibly being TRBD1 (6 bases). Germline CDR1 reads KGHSH; CDR2 reads LQKENI. The CDR3 runs to 17 residues. V gave up 3 bases and J gave up 2 bases, with 20 bases separating them. Combining the CDR3 with reference TRBV18 and TRBJ2-7 gives the whole variable domain NAGVMQNPRHLVRRRGQEARLRCSPMKGHSHVYWYRQLPEEGLKFMVYLQKENIIDESGMPKERFSAEFPKEGPSILRIQQVVRGDSAAYFCASSPLGSQGGAYEQYFGPGTRLTVT.

The chain carries TRBV2 and TRBJ2-2, with D unclear. Germline V gene data show CDR1 as SNHLY and CDR2 as FYNNEI. This CDR3 region has 13 residues. Deletions cut 2 bases from V and 7 bases from J, with 8 bases between. Here the CDR3 reads CASSETASGELFF. The DNA for the CDR3 is TGTGCCAGCAGTGAAACGGCTAGCGGGGAGCTGTTTTTT.

The chain links TRBV12-3 or TRBV12-4 to TRBJ2-2; tentatively, D is TRBD1 (6 bases). The V end was cut by 6 bases, the J end by 6 bases, with 11 bases between. CDR3 length: 13 amino acids. As DNA, the CDR3 is TGTGCCAGCAGGTGGACAGTTGCCGGGGAGCTGTTTTTT. It is translated as CASRWTVAGELFF.

Comments on this clone: This specimen includes other DNA sequences encoding the same CDR3. This chain connects TRBV7-9 to TRBJ1-1, with no clear D. Trimming cost V 3 bases and J 4 bases, with 6 bases left between them. This CDR3 is 12 amino acids long. Germline CDR1 is SEHNR and CDR2 is FQNEAQ (reference sequence). The DNA for the CDR3 is TGTGCCAGCAGCTTGACGGGCACTGAAGCTTTCTTT. It yields the protein CASSLTGTEAFF.

The CDR3 bases are TGTGCCGTCCAGCAGGGAAGGACTGAAGCTTTCTTT. This gives the protein CAVQQGRTEAFF. The chain links TRBV12-3 or TRBV12-4 to TRBJ1-1; a weak D match, TRBD1 (5 bases). With 11 bases removed from V and 5 bases from J, the gap between germline ends came to 15 bases. The CDR3 is 12 amino acids.

The CDR3 coding sequence is TGTGCCAGCAGTCCCTCGGGGACAGGATATAGCTACACCTTC. Translating it yields CASSPSGTGYSYTF. The chain links TRBV6-5 to TRBJ1-2; TRBD1 agrees at 8 bases. Germline V gene data show CDR1 as MNHEY and CDR2 as SVGAGI. The CDR3 is made up of 14 amino acids. V trimming: 5 bases; J trimming: 9 bases; junction bases outside the gene matches: 11.

The V gene is TRBV11-2, the J gene TRBJ1-6; weak D call: TRBD1 (6 bases). V lost 5 bases, J lost 4 bases, and 12 bases lay in between. The CDR3 is made up of 15 amino acids. Germline CDR1 is SGHAT and CDR2 is FQNNGV. CDR3 in DNA: TGTGCCAGCAGCCCTTGGGGGCGATATAATTCACCCCTCCACTTT. As protein: CASSPWGRYNSPLHF.

This sequence joins TRBV10-1 and TRBJ2-1; D is unresolved. CDR3 size: 15 residues. Germline V gives CDR1 WNHNN, CDR2 SYGVQD (reference sequence). V was shortened by 5 bases and J by 8 bases, with 19 bases between the two germline ends. In nucleotides, the CDR3 is TGCGCCAGCAGTCGTAATTACCTCTTACGCGATGAGCAGTTCTTC. Translation: CASSRNYLLRDEQFF.

This clone has a handful of counts. Other DNA sequences in the sample encode the same CDR3. The CDR3 loop reads CASSLVGDTEAFF. The CDR3 DNA is TGCGCCAGCAGCTTGGTAGGGGATACTGAAGCTTTCTTT. This chain uses TRBV5-1 with TRBJ1-1, with a possible D match to TRBD1 (5 bases). The CDR3 has 13 residues. The V end lost 0 bases, the J end lost 5 bases, and 8 bases lay between the germline ends. Germline V gene data show CDR1 as SGHRS and CDR2 as YFSETQ.

This clone was seen only a few times. This sequence joins TRBV3-1 (or the pseudogene TRBV3-2) and TRBJ1-4; 7 bases fit TRBD1. The length of the CDR3 is 15 residues. V trimming: 1 base; J trimming: 5 bases; junction bases outside the gene matches: 4. Germline lookup yields CDR1 LGHDT and CDR2 YNNKEL (reference sequence). In DNA form, the CDR3 reads TGTGCCAGCAGCCAAGGTGCAGGGGGGAATGAAAAACTGTTTTTT. Amino acids: CASSQGAGGNEKLFF.

In its sample, this clone was seen a few times. The chain is built from TRBV7-9 and TRBJ1-2; D call uncertain. Looked up from germline, CDR1 is SEHNR and CDR2 is FQNEAQ (reference sequence). CDR3 size: 12 residues. Trimming left V 1 base short and J 8 bases short, with 8 bases between. CDR3 in amino acids: CASSLVTVGYTF. As DNA, the CDR3 is TGTGCCAGCAGCTTAGTAACAGTGGGCTACACCTTC.

The CDR3 loop is CASSEGLAGSTDTQYF. In DNA, the CDR3 is TGTGCCAGCAGTGAAGGCCTAGCGGGGTCCACAGATACGCAGTATTTT. The chain carries TRBV2 and TRBJ2-3, with 9 bases lining up with TRBD2. V lost 1 base and J lost 2; bases outside the gene matches: 4. The CDR3 extends over 16 amino acids. CDR1 is SNHLY, CDR2 FYNNEI, per germline. The full variable domain, its missing parts supplied by reference TRBV2 and TRBJ2-3, is EPEVTQTPSHQVTQMGQEVILRCVPISNHLYFYWYRQILGQKVEFLVSFYNNEISEKSEIFDDQFSVERPDGSNFTLKIRSTKLEDSAMYFCASSEGLAGSTDTQYFGPGTRLTVL.

The V gene is TRBV19, the J gene TRBJ2-1, with 8 bases aligning to TRBD2. Germline values: CDR1 LNHDA, CDR2 SQIVND (reference sequence). V lost 4 bases, J lost 8 bases, and 10 bases stayed unmatched. This CDR3 has 15 amino acids. CDR3 DNA: TGTGCCAGTAGTAAATCGGGAGGGCCGATAGATGAGCAGTTCTTC. Amino acids: CASSKSGGPIDEQFF. The full variable domain, in which reference TRBV19 and TRBJ2-1 provide the parts outside the CDR3, is DGGITQSPKYLFRKEGQNVTLSCEQNLNHDAMYWYRQDPGQGLRLIYYSQIVNDFQKGDIAEGYSVSREKKESFPLTVTSAQKNPTAFYLCASSKSGGPIDEQFFGPGTRLTVL.